A selection of T cell receptor beta chains follows, all from one sample in a study of spatial heterogeneity in lung cancer. TCRdb re-derived calls from the 5' RACE reads in MiXCR, one entry per CDR3 protein. The profile shows about 120,000 distinct CDR3 sequences, 9% to 15% of them singletons. The sample here was PBMCs, taken at follow-up. These receptors originate from a male donor with early-stage non-small cell lung cancer. CDR3s leave out the opening cysteine and the closing phenylalanine or tryptophan.

v_gene,j_gene,CDR3aa
TRBV6-2/TRBV6-3,TRBJ1-1,ASKTGGNTEAF
TRBV5-6,TRBJ1-4,ASSAGTLNEKLF
TRBV29-1,TRBJ2-5,SAMTGKGETQY
TRBV5-1,TRBJ2-5,ASSLEGLRHETQY
TRBV20-1,TRBJ1-4,SGGDQKQPTNEKLF
TRBV20-1,TRBJ1-1,SAPSGDTEAF
TRBV6-2/TRBV6-3,TRBJ2-7,ASKHRDSGDYEQY
TRBV24-1,TRBJ1-2,ATSAQAFYGYT
TRBV7-9,TRBJ1-5,ASSTDRGRQPQH
TRBV6-6,TRBJ1-3,ASSETGDRNTIY
TRBV29-1,TRBJ2-2,PSGNTGELF
TRBV10-3,TRBJ2-1,AISDGTKGLEQF
TRBV7-2,TRBJ2-4,ASSSGDGIAKNIQY
TRBV6-1,TRBJ1-2,ASRRPGARVSAYGYT
TRBV5-1,TRBJ2-3,ASRDFSTDTQY
TRBV29-1,TRBJ2-7,SVAGALSYEQY
TRBV5-6,TRBJ1-3,ASSLDFSPLSGNTIY
TRBV7-8,TRBJ2-7,ASSLARTSGREFYEQY
TRBV6-6,TRBJ2-7,ASRTGVNFEQY
TRBV29-1,TRBJ1-6,SVTPTWGSPLH
TRBV6-2/TRBV6-3,TRBJ2-3,ASRTPGGSDTQY
TRBV12-3/TRBV12-4,TRBJ1-3,ASTLTVQRNTIY
TRBV4-3,TRBJ1-1,ASSQGSRGWDTEAF
TRBV7-3,TRBJ2-5,ASSPQGDGRETQY
TRBV18,TRBJ2-4,ASSPGTENIQY
TRBV7-2,TRBJ1-3,ASSQRGVAGNTIY
TRBV5-4,TRBJ1-5,ASSLAGNNQPQH
TRBV3-1,TRBJ2-1,ASSQEIAGGRSKF
TRBV6-1,TRBJ1-1,ASRDSLNTEAF
TRBV6-4,TRBJ2-1,ASSGGLAGINEQF
TRBV27,TRBJ1-5,ASSTRQGSRNQPQH
TRBV28,TRBJ1-1,ASSLSPGGETEAF
TRBV14,TRBJ2-2,ASSQRTDTGELF
TRBV5-1,TRBJ2-5,ASRQPGLGIETQY
TRBV28,TRBJ2-1,ASSLDLRAGI
TRBV5-5,TRBJ1-6,ASSPEEGSPLH
TRBV27,TRBJ1-5,ASSSQFVINQPQH
TRBV7-2,TRBJ1-5,ASSLFGRGALMNQPQH
TRBV15,TRBJ1-2,ATSRDTNYGYT
TRBV24-1,TRBJ2-1,ATSDVGDSSSYNEQF
TRBV14,TRBJ2-7,ASSQDSGNRYEQY
TRBV7-2,TRBJ2-1,ASSFLAGGDNVQF
TRBV6-5,TRBJ1-2,ASSYRAAGMRYT
TRBV28,TRBJ2-3,ATSSILQGKSTDTQY
TRBV12-3/TRBV12-4,TRBJ2-1,ASIRGGTSEQF
TRBV14,TRBJ2-7,ASSPLGGAFHEQY
TRBV7-2,TRBJ2-1,ASSTTSGGGNEQF
TRBV3-1,TRBJ1-5,ASSQRGLGNQPQH
TRBV10-1,TRBJ2-3,ASSEFRSGGGRDTQY
TRBV12-3/TRBV12-4,TRBJ1-2,ASRRTENYGYT
TRBV29-1,TRBJ2-7,SVEDPSGQGAVNEQY
TRBV20-1,TRBJ2-2,SAREIQGRGNTGELF
TRBV12-3/TRBV12-4,TRBJ2-7,ASSSIAGYEQY
TRBV11-2,TRBJ1-2,ASSLVRTGGANYGYT
TRBV20-1,TRBJ2-3,SAAGAGTDTQY